This T cell receptor (beta chain) was documented in a study of T-cell memory formation after mild COVID-19. This CDR3 has 13 amino acids. The V end was cut by 5 bases, the J end by 1 base, with 8 bases between. Looked up from germline, CDR1 is SGHDT and CDR2 is YYEEEE. TCRdb re-derived calls from the 5' RACE reads in MiXCR, one entry per CDR3 protein. The sample carries about 390,000 distinct CDR3 sequences, about 15% recorded once. The receptor was derived from a man aged 18 to 30 who had mild COVID-19 (a few samples of this study predate the infection). Cell type and time point are not known. The sequencing sample was made of PBMCs or a T cell subset sorted from them (not recorded which). This chain joins TRBV5-6 and TRBJ2-3; perhaps TRBD2 as D (6 bases). This chain's CDR3 is CASRVAGTDTQYF. CDR3 coding DNA: TGTGCCAGCAGGGTAGCGGGCACAGATACGCAGTATTTT.